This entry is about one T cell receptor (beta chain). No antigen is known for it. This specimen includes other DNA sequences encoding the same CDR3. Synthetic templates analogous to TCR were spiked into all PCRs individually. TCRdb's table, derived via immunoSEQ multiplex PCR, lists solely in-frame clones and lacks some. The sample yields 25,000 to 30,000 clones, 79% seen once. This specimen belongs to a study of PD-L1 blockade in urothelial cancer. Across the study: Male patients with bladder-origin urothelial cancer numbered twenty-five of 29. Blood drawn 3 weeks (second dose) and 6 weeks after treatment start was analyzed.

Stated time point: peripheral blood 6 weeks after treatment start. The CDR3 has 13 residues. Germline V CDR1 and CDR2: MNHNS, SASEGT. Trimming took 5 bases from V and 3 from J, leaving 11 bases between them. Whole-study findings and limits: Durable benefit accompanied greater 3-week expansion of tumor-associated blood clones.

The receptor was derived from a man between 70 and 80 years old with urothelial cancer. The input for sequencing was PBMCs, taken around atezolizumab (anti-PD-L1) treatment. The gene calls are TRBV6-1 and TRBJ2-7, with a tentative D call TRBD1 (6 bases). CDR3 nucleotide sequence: TGTGCCAGCAGTTCGGACAGAGGCTACGAGCAGTACTTC. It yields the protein CASSSDRGYEQYF.